One and the same sample provided the 15 T cell receptor beta chains below, sequenced in a study of cytomegalovirus exposure and HLA in healthy donors. PCR involved 60 Vbeta and 13 Jbeta primers. TCRdb's copy holds only in-frame clones and misses some; the assay was immunoSEQ multiplex PCR. The sample shows 150,000 to 200,000 clones, approximately 82% of them seen only once. Sequencing input: PBMCs. The source is a woman in her 30s in good health and CMV-seronegative.

The chain combines TRBV28 with TRBJ1-4; D is ambiguous. The CDR3 spans 16 residues. Germline V gene lookup returns CDR1 MDHEN and CDR2 SYDVKM. Between the trimmed V and J ends, which lost 1 base and 0 bases, there was a span of 9 bases. CDR3 residues: CASSLLGSSTNEKLFF. Here the CDR3 DNA reads TGTGCCAGCAGTTTATTGGGCAGTTCAACTAATGAAAAACTGTTTTTT.

The chain combines TRBV7-8 with TRBJ2-5; 8 bases are a match to TRBD1. Germline-derived CDR1 and CDR2 are SGHVS and FQNEAQ. This CDR3 has 15 amino acids. V was clipped by 0 bases and J by 6 bases; unmatched bases: 6. CDR3 residues: CASSLAGQVRKTQYF. Written as DNA, the CDR3 is TGTGCCAGCAGCTTAGCGGGACAGGTCAGGAAGACCCAGTACTTC.

The rearrangement joins TRBV19 to TRBJ1-5; the match to TRBD1 covers 8 bases. Trimming cost V 4 bases and J 3 bases; bases outside gene matches: 5. Germline CDR1 and CDR2: LNHDA and SQIVND (reference sequence). The CDR3 is made up of 15 amino acids. The CDR3 sequence is CASSKDRAFNQPQHF. Here the CDR3 DNA reads TGTGCCAGTAGTAAGGACAGGGCGTTCAATCAGCCCCAGCATTTT.

The V and J genes are TRBV29-1 and TRBJ2-3, with 10 bases that match TRBD2. CDR1 is SQVTM and CDR2 is ANQGSEA in the germline V gene. This CDR3 contains 15 residues. V shed 8 bases, J shed 3 bases, and the junction held 11 bases outside the gene matches. In nucleotides, the CDR3 is TGCAGCTTGAGCCTAGCGGGGGAACATACAGATACGCAGTATTTT. It encodes CSLSLAGEHTDTQYF.

CDR3 coding DNA: TGCAGCGTTGCGGGGATCCAAGAGACCCAGTACTTC. This sequence encodes CSVAGIQETQYF. The chain joins TRBV29-1 to TRBJ2-5; TRBD2 might be the D (5 bases). The V end lost 4 bases, the J end lost 1 base, and 7 bases lay between the germline ends. The CDR3 totals 12 residues. Germline CDR1 SQVTM, CDR2 ANQGSEA.

This clone has more than one count but fewer than ten. The V and J genes are TRBV6-5 and TRBJ2-1, with D maybe TRBD2 (5 bases). Germline lookup yields CDR1 MNHEY and CDR2 SVGAGI. The CDR3 loop spans 12 amino acids. Trimming removed 4 bases from V and 7 bases from J, with 8 bases in between. The DNA for the CDR3 is TGTGCCAGCAGTTGGCCGGGGAATGAGCAGTTCTTC. It is translated as CASSWPGNEQFF.

The rearrangement uses TRBV27 and TRBJ2-5, with a weak D call TRBD2 (6 bases). V was clipped by 5 bases and J by 2 bases, with 15 bases between them. The CDR3 sequence is 15 residues long. The germline CDR1 and CDR2 sequences are MNHEY and SMNVEV (reference sequence). DNA of the CDR3: TGTGCCAGCAGTCCACGGGCGGGGCGGCAAGAGACCCAGTACTTC. Translated, it gives CASSPRAGRQETQYF.

This clone has more than one count but fewer than ten. The rearrangement joins TRBV7-6 to TRBJ1-3; unclear D gene. The germline V and J ends were trimmed by 3 bases and 0 bases, with 3 bases remaining between them. The CDR3 sequence is 13 residues long. CDR1 and CDR2 (germline): SGHVS, FNYEAQ. This CDR3 reads CASSFNSGNTIYF. Here the CDR3 DNA reads TGTGCCAGCAGCTTTAACTCTGGAAACACCATATATTTT.

The chain is built from TRBV5-1 and TRBJ2-5; TRBD2 aligns across 12 bases. The V segment lost 0 bases and the J segment 9 bases; nucleotides outside the gene matches: 15. Germline V lookup: CDR1 SGHRS, CDR2 YFSETQ. The length of the CDR3 is 18 residues. CDR3 sequence: CASSLAATSGGTQYAQYF. In nucleotides, the CDR3 is TGCGCCAGCAGCTTGGCGGCGACTAGCGGGGGCACTCAATATGCCCAGTACTTC.

The chain has TRBV6-1 and TRBJ2-3; 8 positions match TRBD1. Germline CDR1 is MNHNS and CDR2 is SASEGT. This CDR3 has 14 residues. Germline trimming cut 6 bases from V and 0 bases from J; bases unmatched to any gene: 2. The CDR3 loop is CASRGTGSTDTQYF. In DNA, the CDR3 is TGTGCCAGCAGGGGGACAGGAAGCACAGATACGCAGTATTTT.

The chain couples TRBV7-9 to TRBJ2-7, with 9 bases that match TRBD2. V lost 1 base and J lost 4; bases outside the gene matches: 5. Germline V gene data show CDR1 as SEHNR and CDR2 as FQNEAQ (reference sequence). The CDR3 has 15 residues. The CDR3 nucleotides are TGTGCCAGCAGCTTAGAAGTAGCGGGGGCTTACGAGCAGTACTTC. Translated, it gives CASSLEVAGAYEQYF.

The J gene is TRBJ2-7, the V gene TRBV6-1, with D possibly TRBD1 on 6 matching bases. The V and J ends lost 1 base and 0 bases respectively, with 10 bases between them. The CDR3 is 15 residues long. Germline-derived CDR1 and CDR2 are MNHNS and SASEGT. The CDR3 DNA is TGTGCCAGCAGTGAAGGGACAGACAGCTCCTACGAGCAGTACTTC. Protein sequence: CASSEGTDSSYEQYF.

J is TRBJ1-2 and V is TRBV5-4, with 9 bases fitting TRBD1. The CDR3 extends over 15 amino acids. CDR1 and CDR2 from the germline V gene are SGHNT and YYREEE (reference sequence). The trim removed 3 bases at V and 7 bases at J, leaving 10 bases unmatched. The DNA of the CDR3 is TGTGCCAGCAGCTCAAACCGGGACAGGGAGATTGGCTACACCTTC. It codes for CASSSNRDREIGYTF.

This sequence joins TRBV7-2 and TRBJ2-7, with D uncertain. The CDR3 runs to 15 residues. Germline loops: CDR1 SGHTA, CDR2 FQGNSA. The germline V and J ends were trimmed by 5 bases and 0 bases, with 14 bases remaining between them. CDR3 sequence reads: CASSLEALTSYEQYF. In nucleotides, the CDR3 is TGTGCCAGCAGCCTCGAGGCTTTAACCTCCTACGAGCAGTACTTC.

The genes are TRBV4-2 and TRBJ2-1; TRBD1 aligns across 8 bases. V was pared by 0 bases and J by 5 bases, with 3 bases of the junction left unmatched. Germline V lookup: CDR1 LGHNA, CDR2 YNFKEQ. CDR3 length: 15 residues. The CDR3 reads CASSQDPGGNNEQFF. The CDR3 nucleotides are TGTGCCAGCAGCCAAGATCCAGGGGGCAACAATGAGCAGTTCTTC.